The 27 T cell receptor beta chains below come from one sample, sequenced in a study of cytomegalovirus exposure and HLA in healthy donors. The assay was immunoSEQ multiplex PCR, and TCRdb's table has in-frame clones only and misses some. This table has a few hundred thousand clones, approximately 90% appearing once. Sequencing input: PBMCs. Receptors originate from a woman aged 18-30 years in good health and CMV-seronegative.

This chain uses TRBV27 with TRBJ2-1; TRBD2 matches 7 bases. CDR1 MNHEY and CDR2 SMNVEV come from the germline V gene (reference sequence). The CDR3 loop spans 13 amino acids. Trimming removed 3 bases from V and 6 bases from J; junction bases left unmatched: 2. The CDR3 nucleotides are TGTGCCAGCAGTTTCGGGAGGCGCAATGAGCAGTTCTTC. Its protein product is CASSFGRRNEQFF.

CDR3 coding DNA: TGCGCCAGCAGTCAGAGCGGGTACGGCACAGATACGCAGTATTTT. Translation gives CASSQSGYGTDTQYF. This rearrangement joins TRBV4-1 to TRBJ2-3, with TRBD2 as a possible D gene (6 bases). V was cut by 6 bases and J by 1 base, with 14 bases left in between. The CDR3 is 15 amino acids. From germline, CDR1 is MGHRA and CDR2 YSYEKL.

The V and J genes are TRBV7-9 and TRBJ1-1; D remains unclear. The ends were cut back, 6 bases at V and 1 base at J, with 9 bases in the middle. The CDR3 is 13 residues long. The V gene's germline CDR1 is SEHNR and CDR2 FQNEAQ (reference sequence). The CDR3 sequence is CASRSSGNTEAFF. In DNA form, the CDR3 reads TGTGCCAGCAGGTCTAGTGGGAACACTGAAGCTTTCTTT.

This chain joins TRBV9 and TRBJ1-6; D is unclear. V lost 2 bases to trimming and J lost 0 bases, with 12 bases between them. This CDR3 is built from 17 residues. The germline V gene encodes CDR1 SGDLS and CDR2 YYNGEE. The CDR3 region is CASSVRDFSSYNSPLHF. In nucleotides, the CDR3 is TGTGCCAGCAGCGTGAGGGATTTTAGCTCCTATAATTCACCCCTCCACTTT.

This clone was seen a few times. The chain recombines TRBV28 with TRBJ1-2, with TRBD1 matching over 8 bases. The CDR3 is 11 residues long. CDR1 and CDR2 from the germline V gene are MDHEN and SYDVKM. V shed 6 bases and J 8 bases; nucleotides not matched to a gene: 2. The CDR3 DNA sequence: TGTGCCAGCAGCAGGGGGCGGGGCTACACCTTC. Amino acids: CASSRGRGYTF.

The chain joins TRBV7-9 to TRBJ1-5, with 11 nucleotides matching TRBD1. V dropped 5 bases and J dropped 0; count of bases not matched to a gene: 9. This CDR3 contains 18 residues. Germline-derived CDR1 and CDR2 are SEHNR and FQNEAQ (reference sequence). The CDR3 is CASSPGTGGTYSNQPQHF. The CDR3 region has the DNA TGTGCCAGCAGCCCCGGGACAGGGGGAACCTATAGCAATCAGCCCCAGCATTTT.

The rearrangement joins TRBV28 to TRBJ2-3; TRBD2 agrees at 9 bases. Germline CDR1 reads MDHEN; CDR2 reads SYDVKM. CDR3 length: 15 residues. V was clipped by 2 bases and J by 2 bases; unmatched bases: 2. CDR3 nucleotides: TGTGCCAGCAGTTTACTAGCGGGGACCACAGATACGCAGTATTTT. Translated: CASSLLAGTTDTQYF.

The J gene is TRBJ2-7, the V gene TRBV2; a weak D match, TRBD2 (5 bases). Germline CDR1 is SNHLY and CDR2 is FYNNEI. V lost 4 bases and J 9 bases, leaving 13 bases between the germline ends. The CDR3 totals 12 residues. The CDR3 loop reads CASSGNGVAQYF. The CDR3 DNA reads as TGTGCCAGCAGTGGCAACGGGGTGGCGCAGTACTTC.

The chain uses TRBV7-9 and TRBJ2-2; the match to TRBD1 covers 10 bases. The CDR3 consists of 17 residues. Germline V CDR1 and CDR2: SEHNR, FQNEAQ (reference sequence). V shed 5 bases, J shed 7 bases, and the junction held 13 bases outside the gene matches. This chain's CDR3 is CASSRLPPGQGIGELFF. In nucleotides, the CDR3 is TGTGCCAGCAGCCGCCTCCCCCCGGGACAGGGGATCGGGGAGCTGTTTTTT.

The chain uses TRBV6-5 and TRBJ1-1, with a tentative D call TRBD1 (6 bases). Germline V gives CDR1 MNHEY, CDR2 SVGAGI. Between the trimmed V and J ends, which lost 5 bases and 1 base, there was a span of 14 bases. This CDR3 is built from 15 residues. The CDR3 DNA follows: TGTGCCAGCAGTACGTGGGTGGGGGCGAACACTGAAGCTTTCTTT. It specifies CASSTWVGANTEAFF.

This clone showed up just a few times. V gene TRBV27 combines with J gene TRBJ1-1; D is ambiguous. Germline CDR1 and CDR2: MNHEY and SMNVEV (reference sequence). CDR3 length: 13 residues. Trimming removed 3 bases from V and 7 bases from J, with 12 bases in between. The CDR3 loop reads CASSFVSGYEAFF. In nucleotides, the CDR3 is TGTGCCAGCAGTTTTGTTTCAGGATATGAAGCTTTCTTT.

V and J are TRBV27 and TRBJ2-7; TRBD1 agrees at 9 bases. V lost 6 bases, J lost 4 bases, and 13 bases stayed unmatched. Germline CDR1 MNHEY, CDR2 SMNVEV (reference sequence). The CDR3 totals 16 residues. CDR3 amino acids: CASRTASGTGRYEQYF. DNA for the CDR3: TGTGCCAGCAGAACAGCCTCCGGGACAGGGAGGTACGAGCAGTACTTC.

The chain employs TRBV15 and TRBJ2-1, with D unclear. The CDR3 length is 15 residues. The germline V and J ends were trimmed by 0 bases and 5 bases, with 11 bases remaining between them. Germline V gene sequence: CDR1 LNHNV, CDR2 YYDKDF (reference sequence). In nucleotides, the CDR3 is TGTGCCACCAGCAGAGATGTAGGCCGGGACAATGAGCAGTTCTTC. Translating it yields CATSRDVGRDNEQFF.

J is TRBJ2-3 and V is TRBV19, with D possibly being TRBD2 (5 bases). CDR3 length: 14 residues. Trimming removed 11 bases from V and 0 bases from J, with 15 bases in between. Germline V CDR1 and CDR2: LNHDA, SQIVND (reference sequence). CDR3 region: CASSQRLSTDTQYF. As DNA, the CDR3 is TGTGCCTCTAGCCAGAGACTAAGCACAGATACGCAGTATTTT.

This chain joins TRBV4-1 and TRBJ2-5, with D perhaps matching TRBD2 (6 bases). The CDR3 is 17 residues long. Germline V lookup: CDR1 MGHRA, CDR2 YSYEKL. V lost 0 bases to trimming and J lost 4 bases, with 18 bases between them. Written as DNA, the CDR3 is TGCGCCAGCAGCCAAGATTTGGGGGAGGCCGGGGTAGAGACCCAGTACTTC. Amino acids: CASSQDLGEAGVETQYF.

This chain links TRBV4-1 with TRBJ1-5; no definite D call. Trimming took 0 bases from V and 1 from J, leaving 10 bases between them. The CDR3 runs to 16 residues. Germline CDR1 reads MGHRA; CDR2 reads YSYEKL. The CDR3 loop is CASSQEVPLSNQPQHF. The CDR3 DNA sequence: TGCGCCAGCAGCCAAGAGGTTCCACTGAGCAATCAGCCCCAGCATTTT.

The sample holds one count of this clone. This sequence joins TRBV2 and TRBJ2-7; TRBD2 aligns across 9 bases. Germline V CDR1 and CDR2: SNHLY, FYNNEI. The CDR3 loop spans 17 amino acids. V was clipped by 2 bases and J by 2 bases; unmatched bases: 10. The CDR3 protein is CASSEITREGGAYEQYF. Here the CDR3 DNA reads TGTGCCAGCAGTGAAATTACGCGGGAGGGCGGCGCCTACGAGCAGTACTTC. Full variable domain (rest looked up from reference TRBV2 and TRBJ2-7): EPEVTQTPSHQVTQMGQEVILRCVPISNHLYFYWYRQILGQKVEFLVSFYNNEISEKSEIFDDQFSVERPDGSNFTLKIRSTKLEDSAMYFCASSEITREGGAYEQYFGPGTRLTVT.

This clone was seen more than once but under ten times. This sequence joins TRBV2 and TRBJ2-7, with D perhaps matching TRBD1 (6 bases). The germline V and J ends were trimmed by 3 bases and 2 bases, with 14 bases remaining between them. Germline values: CDR1 SNHLY, CDR2 FYNNEI. The CDR3 loop spans 15 amino acids. CDR3: CASSDPGQRAYEQYF. For the CDR3, the DNA is TGTGCCAGCAGTGATCCGGGACAACGGGCCTACGAGCAGTACTTC.

The gene calls are TRBV27 and TRBJ2-7, with a weak D call TRBD2 (6 bases). Germline assignment: CDR1 MNHEY and CDR2 SMNVEV (reference sequence). V shed 8 bases and J shed 2 bases, with 19 bases lying between them. There are 15 residues in the CDR3. In nucleotides, the CDR3 is TGTGCCAGCGTTTCGGTGGGGACTGGGCCCTACGAGCAGTACTTC. Amino acid sequence: CASVSVGTGPYEQYF.

This chain uses TRBV28 with TRBJ1-1; D is possibly TRBD1 (6 bases). Per the germline V gene, CDR1 is MDHEN and CDR2 is SYDVKM. This CDR3 is built from 17 residues. V was shortened by 4 bases and J by 3 bases, with 21 bases between the two germline ends. CDR3 residues: CASSSPDRSFGDTEAFF. In nucleotides, the CDR3 is TGTGCCAGCAGTTCGCCCGACAGGAGCTTCGGGGACACTGAAGCTTTCTTT.

The J gene is TRBJ1-5, the V gene TRBV27, with D tentatively TRBD1 (5 bases). Germline CDR1 MNHEY, CDR2 SMNVEV (reference sequence). Trimming took off 1 base at V and 0 bases at J, with 10 bases between the two ends. This CDR3 spans 16 amino acids. The CDR3 sequence: CASSLFAGPSNQPQHF. The CDR3 DNA reads TGTGCCAGCAGTTTATTTGCGGGGCCTAGCAATCAGCCCCAGCATTTT.

The chain employs TRBV2 and TRBJ1-1; D remains ambiguous. This CDR3 has 11 residues. Trimming cost V 3 bases and J 11 bases, with 10 bases left between them. Looked up from germline, CDR1 is SNHLY and CDR2 is FYNNEI. This chain's CDR3 is CASSDGRGAFF. CDR3 in DNA: TGTGCCAGCAGTGACGGTCGAGGGGCTTTCTTT.

The gene calls are TRBV6-4 and TRBJ2-5; 10 bases map to TRBD2. The CDR3 is 15 amino acids. Germline CDR1 is MRHNA and CDR2 is SNTAGT. Losses at the gene ends were 3 bases for V and 5 bases for J; bases not matched to a gene: 6. The CDR3 loop reads CASSEEAGGLETQYF. The DNA for the CDR3 is TGTGCCAGCAGTGAAGAAGCGGGGGGGCTGGAGACCCAGTACTTC.

V and J are TRBV6-4 and TRBJ1-2, with TRBD1 identical over 10 bases. The V gene's germline CDR1 is MRHNA and CDR2 SNTAGT. Unmatched junction bases numbered 8, after V lost 6 bases and J lost 7 bases. The CDR3 has 14 residues. CDR3 region: CASSPGQGVFGYTF. For the CDR3, the DNA is TGTGCCAGCAGCCCTGGACAGGGGGTATTTGGCTACACCTTC.

The rearrangement joins TRBV5-1 to TRBJ2-5; possibly TRBD2 for D (5 bases). V was clipped by 2 bases and J by 0 bases, with 11 bases between them. The CDR3 contains 15 residues. CDR1 and CDR2 from the germline V gene are SGHRS and YFSETQ. The CDR3 protein is CASSFEGRYQETQYF. The DNA of the CDR3 is TGCGCCAGCAGCTTCGAGGGTCGGTACCAAGAGACCCAGTACTTC. The complete variable domain, with remaining parts taken from reference TRBV5-1 and TRBJ2-5, reads KAGVTQTPRYLIKTRGQQVTLSCSPISGHRSVSWYQQTPGQGLQFLFEYFSETQRNKGNFPGRFSGRQFSNSRSEMNVSTLELGDSALYLCASSFEGRYQETQYFGPGTRLLVL.

The rearrangement uses TRBV2 and TRBJ2-1; TRBD2 matches at 7 bases. The CDR3 is 16 amino acids. The germline gives CDR1 SNHLY, CDR2 FYNNEI. Losses at the gene ends were 2 bases for V and 5 bases for J; bases not matched to a gene: 9. In nucleotides, the CDR3 is TGTGCCAGCAGTGAACGGGGTAGCGGGTATAACAATGAGCAGTTCTTC. Translating it yields CASSERGSGYNNEQFF.

The gene calls are TRBV30 and TRBJ2-5; D possibly corresponds to TRBD2 (5 bases). The CDR3 extends over 12 amino acids. With 8 bases removed from V and 4 bases from J, the gap between germline ends came to 14 bases. CDR1 and CDR2 (germline): GTSNPN, SVGIG (reference sequence). In DNA, the CDR3 is TGTGCCAGCACCCTAGCAGGAGAGACCCAGTACTTC. Its protein is CASTLAGETQYF.